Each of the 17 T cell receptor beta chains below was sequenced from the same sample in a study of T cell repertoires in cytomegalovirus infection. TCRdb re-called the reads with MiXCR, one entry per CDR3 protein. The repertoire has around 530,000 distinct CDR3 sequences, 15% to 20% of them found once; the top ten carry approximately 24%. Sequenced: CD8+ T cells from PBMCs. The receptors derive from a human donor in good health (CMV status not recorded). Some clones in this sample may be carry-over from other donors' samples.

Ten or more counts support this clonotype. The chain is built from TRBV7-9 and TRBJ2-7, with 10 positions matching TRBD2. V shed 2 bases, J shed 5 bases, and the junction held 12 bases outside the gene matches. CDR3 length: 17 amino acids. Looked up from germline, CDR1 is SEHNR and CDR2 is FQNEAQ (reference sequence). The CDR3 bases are TGTGCCAGCAGCTTATCCCTAGCGGGGGCTACCGGGGACGAGCAGTACTTC. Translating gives CASSLSLAGATGDEQYF.

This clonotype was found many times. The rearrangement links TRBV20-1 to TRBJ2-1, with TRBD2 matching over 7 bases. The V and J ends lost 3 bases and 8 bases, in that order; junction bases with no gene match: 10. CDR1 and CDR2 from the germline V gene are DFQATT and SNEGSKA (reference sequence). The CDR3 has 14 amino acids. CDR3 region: CSASSLAEGYEQFF. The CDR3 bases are TGCAGTGCTAGTTCCCTAGCGGAAGGGTATGAGCAGTTCTTC.

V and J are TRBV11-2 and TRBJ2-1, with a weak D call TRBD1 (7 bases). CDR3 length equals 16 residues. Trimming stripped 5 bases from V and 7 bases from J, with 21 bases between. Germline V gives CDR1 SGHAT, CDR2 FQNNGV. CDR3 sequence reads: CASSPSRGAKGNEQFF. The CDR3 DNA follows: TGTGCCAGCAGCCCGAGCAGGGGGGCCAAAGGAAATGAGCAGTTCTTC.

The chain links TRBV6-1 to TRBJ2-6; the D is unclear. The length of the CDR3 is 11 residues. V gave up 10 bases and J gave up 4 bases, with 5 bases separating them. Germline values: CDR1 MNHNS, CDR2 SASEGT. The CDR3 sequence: CATYGANVLTF. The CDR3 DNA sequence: TGTGCCACATACGGGGCCAACGTCCTGACTTTC.

The CDR3, as DNA: TGTGCCAGCACAGTGGAGAACACCGGGGAGCTGTTTTTT. It translates to CASTVENTGELFF. The J gene is TRBJ2-2, the V gene TRBV6-6, with D hard to call. V gave up 7 bases and J gave up 1 base, with 7 bases separating them. CDR3 length equals 13 residues. The germline V gene encodes CDR1 MNHNY and CDR2 SVGAGI (reference sequence).

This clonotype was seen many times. The CDR3 here is CASSSATTGDRGLAHLQETQYF. The CDR3 region has the DNA TGTGCCAGCAGTTCCGCAACCACCGGGGACAGGGGCTTGGCTCACCTCCAAGAGACCCAGTACTTC. This sequence joins TRBV28 and TRBJ2-5; 10 bases are shared with TRBD1. Trimming cost V 4 bases and J 1 base; bases outside gene matches: 24. Germline V gene data show CDR1 as MDHEN and CDR2 as SYDVKM. The CDR3 runs 22 residues. Complete variable domain (other parts from reference TRBV28 and TRBJ2-5): DVKVTQSSRYLVKRTGEKVFLECVQDMDHENMFWYRQDPGLGLRLIYFSYDVKMKEKGDIPEGYSVSREKKERFSLILESASTNQTSMYLCASSSATTGDRGLAHLQETQYFGPGTRLLVL.

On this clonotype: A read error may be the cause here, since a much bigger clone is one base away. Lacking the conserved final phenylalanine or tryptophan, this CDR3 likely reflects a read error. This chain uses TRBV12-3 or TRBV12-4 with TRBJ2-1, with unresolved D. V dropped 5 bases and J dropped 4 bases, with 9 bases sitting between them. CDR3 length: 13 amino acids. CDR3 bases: TGTGCCAGCAGTCCGGTCGGTTACAATGAGCAGTTCTTA. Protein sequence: CASSPVGYNEQFL.

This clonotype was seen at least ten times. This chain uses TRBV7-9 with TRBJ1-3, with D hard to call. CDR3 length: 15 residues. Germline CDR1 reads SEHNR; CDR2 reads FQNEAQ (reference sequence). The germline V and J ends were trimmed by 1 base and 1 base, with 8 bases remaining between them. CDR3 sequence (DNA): TGTGCCAGCAGCTTAGAGGCGGGGTCTGGAAACACCATATATTTT. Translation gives CASSLEAGSGNTIYF.

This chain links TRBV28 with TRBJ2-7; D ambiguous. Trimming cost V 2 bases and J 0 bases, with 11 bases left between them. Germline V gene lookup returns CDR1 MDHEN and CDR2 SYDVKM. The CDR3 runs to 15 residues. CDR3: CASSLRQVTSYEQYF. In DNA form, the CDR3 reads TGTGCCAGCAGTTTACGCCAAGTGACCTCCTACGAGCAGTACTTC.

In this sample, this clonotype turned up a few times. DNA of the CDR3: TGTGCCAGCAGTCCTACGACAGGGTCTAATGAAAAACTGTTTTTT. This codes for CASSPTTGSNEKLFF. The gene calls are TRBV28 and TRBJ1-4; 7 bases match TRBD1. Unmatched junction bases numbered 6, after V lost 5 bases and J lost 3 bases. The germline V gene has CDR1 MDHEN and CDR2 SYDVKM. This CDR3 contains 15 residues.

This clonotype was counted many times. The CDR3 DNA reads TGTGCCAGCAGCCTCGGACAGAACGAGCAGTACTTC. Its protein product is CASSLGQNEQYF. This chain uses TRBV7-9 with TRBJ2-7; perhaps TRBD1 as D (6 bases). The CDR3 extends over 12 amino acids. V lost 5 bases, J lost 5 bases, and 10 bases lay in between. Per germline, CDR1 SEHNR and CDR2 FQNEAQ (reference sequence).

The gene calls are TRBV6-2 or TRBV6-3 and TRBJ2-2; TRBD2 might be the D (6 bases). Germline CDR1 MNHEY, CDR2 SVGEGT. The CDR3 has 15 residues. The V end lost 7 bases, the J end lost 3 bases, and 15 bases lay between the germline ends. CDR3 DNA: TGTGCCAGCAACTGGGCGGGGCACGACACCGGGGAGCTGTTTTTT. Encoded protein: CASNWAGHDTGELFF.

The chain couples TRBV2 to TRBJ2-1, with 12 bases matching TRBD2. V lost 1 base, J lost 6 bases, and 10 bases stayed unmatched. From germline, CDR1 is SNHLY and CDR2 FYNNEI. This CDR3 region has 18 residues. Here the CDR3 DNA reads TGTGCCAGCAGTGAAGTGGGGGGGCTAGCGGGGGGGCCCAATGAGCAGTTCTTC. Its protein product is CASSEVGGLAGGPNEQFF. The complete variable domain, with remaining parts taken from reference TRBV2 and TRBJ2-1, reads EPEVTQTPSHQVTQMGQEVILRCVPISNHLYFYWYRQILGQKVEFLVSFYNNEISEKSEIFDDQFSVERPDGSNFTLKIRSTKLEDSAMYFCASSEVGGLAGGPNEQFFGPGTRLTVL.

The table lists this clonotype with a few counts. In DNA, the CDR3 is TGTGCCAGCAGCCCAGTGGGGGACGAGCAGTACTTC. This gives the protein CASSPVGDEQYF. The chain couples TRBV7-9 to TRBJ2-7, with D perhaps given as TRBD1 or TRBD2 (5 bases each). Germline values: CDR1 SEHNR, CDR2 FQNEAQ (reference sequence). The CDR3 has 12 amino acids. Trimming shortened V by 5 bases and J by 5 bases, and 10 bases separated the two germline ends.

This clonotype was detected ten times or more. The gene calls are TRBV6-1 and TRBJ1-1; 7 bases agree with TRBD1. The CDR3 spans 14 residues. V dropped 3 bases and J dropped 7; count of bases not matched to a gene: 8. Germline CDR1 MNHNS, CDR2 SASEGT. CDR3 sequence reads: CASSERRGLNEAFF. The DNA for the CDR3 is TGTGCCAGCAGTGAGCGGAGGGGGCTTAATGAAGCTTTCTTT.

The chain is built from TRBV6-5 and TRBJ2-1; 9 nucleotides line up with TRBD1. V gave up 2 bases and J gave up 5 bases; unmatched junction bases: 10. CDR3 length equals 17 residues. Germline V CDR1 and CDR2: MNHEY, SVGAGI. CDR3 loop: CASSYPGQGNLHNEQFF. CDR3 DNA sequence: TGTGCCAGCAGTTACCCCGGACAGGGGAATTTACACAATGAGCAGTTCTTC.

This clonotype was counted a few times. CDR3 nucleotides: TGTGCCAGCAGCTTAGGACAGGGGGCCCACTACGAGCAGTACTTC. Its protein product is CASSLGQGAHYEQYF. V and J are TRBV7-9 and TRBJ2-7; 10 bases match TRBD1. This CDR3 has 15 residues. V lost 1 base to trimming and J lost 3 bases; unmatched junction nucleotides: 3. Germline V CDR1 and CDR2: SEHNR, FQNEAQ (reference sequence).